The sequence of this T cell receptor beta chain was determined in a study of control samples from healthy donors and cancer patients. V was clipped by 7 bases and J by 7 bases, with 19 bases between them. The CDR3 contains 14 residues. Germline-derived CDR1 and CDR2 are SEHNR and FQNEAQ (reference sequence). Some clones are missing from TCRdb's copy, which holds only in-frame ones; the method was immunoSEQ multiplex PCR. Seen here are roughly 76,000 clones, approximately 93% observed once, and the top ten hold roughly 1.2%. The source material was PBMCs. The clonotype originates from a woman aged 40-49 years with lung cancer. The chain is built from TRBV7-9 and TRBJ1-1, with a tentative D call TRBD1 (5 bases). CDR3 nucleotides: TGTGCCAGCATTCCCAACAGGCAGGACCTTGAAGCTTTCTTT. It yields the protein CASIPNRQDLEAFF.